The clone carrying this T cell receptor (beta chain) appeared a few times. Every participating donor contributed about 10 milliliters of peripheral blood through a draw. The authors ran a second PCR of 7 to 11 cycles using a sample-barcoded 5' primer and a J-beta primer mix. TCRdb independently ran MiXCR on the 5' RACE reads; one entry per CDR3 protein. The sample lists hundreds of thousands of distinct CDR3 sequences, roughly half occurring once. This record belongs to a study of blood T cells in healthy people across ages. CDR1 is MDHEN, CDR2 SYDVKM, per germline. The CDR3 spans 16 residues. The V gene end was trimmed by 6 bases and the J gene end by 7 bases; junction bases not matched to a gene: 8.

Specimen: blood. The sequence derives from a woman older than 75 in good health. This rearrangement joins TRBV28 to TRBJ2-1; 14 bases align to TRBD2. The DNA of the CDR3 is TGTGCCAGCAGCCGTCCTGGACTAGCGGGAGGTAATGAGCAGTTCTTC. Translating it yields CASSRPGLAGGNEQFF.